The 17 T cell receptor beta chains given below trace back to one sample, sequenced in a study of blood T cell repertoires in COVID-19. TCRdb's table, derived via immunoSEQ multiplex PCR, lists solely in-frame clones and lacks some. Of approximately 200,000 clones in the sample, around 84% were seen once. Source material: PBMCs or T cells enriched from blood (not recorded which). The source is a woman in her twenties or thirties who had recovered from COVID-19.

The chain is built from TRBV5-4 and TRBJ2-7, with a tentative D call TRBD1 (6 bases). V was cut by 4 bases and J by 3 bases, with 14 bases left in between. The germline V gene has CDR1 SGHNT and CDR2 YYREEE (reference sequence). This CDR3 spans 14 amino acids. The CDR3 DNA reads TGTGCCAGCAGCCTACAGGGTCCAGGCTACGAGCAGTACTTC. This encodes CASSLQGPGYEQYF.

The V gene is TRBV28, the J gene TRBJ1-1, with D perhaps TRBD1 (5 bases). The ends were cut back, 2 bases at V and 11 bases at J, with 15 bases in the middle. Germline CDR1 and CDR2: MDHEN and SYDVKM. The CDR3 sequence is 13 residues long. The CDR3 protein is CASSLGGSSSAFF. CDR3 sequence (DNA): TGTGCCAGCAGTTTAGGGGGGTCCTCCAGCGCTTTCTTT. Combining the CDR3 with reference TRBV28 and TRBJ1-1 gives the whole variable domain DVKVTQSSRYLVKRTGEKVFLECVQDMDHENMFWYRQDPGLGLRLIYFSYDVKMKEKGDIPEGYSVSREKKERFSLILESASTNQTSMYLCASSLGGSSSAFFGQGTRLTVV.

The chain recombines TRBV7-8 with TRBJ1-6; 7 bases match TRBD1. The CDR3 is made up of 14 amino acids. The V segment lost 5 bases and the J segment 11 bases; nucleotides outside the gene matches: 9. The germline V gene has CDR1 SGHVS and CDR2 FQNEAQ. The CDR3 region has the DNA TGTGCCAGCAGCCGAGGGGACAGAAAAACACCCCTCCACTTT. Protein product: CASSRGDRKTPLHF. Based on the CDR3 plus reference TRBV7-8 and TRBJ1-6, the full variable domain is GAGVSQSPRYKVAKRGQDVALRCDPISGHVSLFWYQQALGQGPEFLTYFQNEAQLDKSGLPSDRFFAERPEGSVSTLKIQRTQQEDSAVYLCASSRGDRKTPLHFGNGTRLTVT.

The rearrangement joins TRBV28 to TRBJ1-2; TRBD1 agrees at 8 bases. V lost 4 bases, J lost 1 base, and 5 bases stayed unmatched. CDR1 MDHEN and CDR2 SYDVKM come from the germline V gene. The CDR3 spans 15 residues. CDR3 sequence reads: CASSSVGQVNYGYTF. For the CDR3, the DNA is TGTGCCAGCAGTTCGGTGGGACAGGTTAACTATGGCTACACCTTC.

The CDR3 reads CASSLGGGDYLETQYF. CDR3 nucleotides: TGCGCCAGCAGCTTGGGAGGGGGTGACTACCTAGAGACCCAGTACTTC. V usage is TRBV5-1 and J usage is TRBJ2-5, with D tentatively TRBD1 (6 bases). CDR1 and CDR2 (germline): SGHRS, YFSETQ. V gave up 0 bases and J gave up 4 bases, with 16 bases separating them. This CDR3 region has 16 residues.

This chain joins TRBV5-1 and TRBJ1-2; D might be TRBD1 (5 bases). Trimming removed 2 bases from V and 5 bases from J, with 19 bases in between. Per the germline V gene, CDR1 is SGHRS and CDR2 is YFSETQ. CDR3 length equals 16 residues. This CDR3 is CASSLGHRLQGYGYTF. CDR3 DNA sequence: TGCGCCAGCAGCTTAGGTCACAGGCTTCAAGGATATGGCTACACCTTC.

The rearrangement uses TRBV19 and TRBJ1-5; TRBD1 aligns across 7 bases. The CDR3 has 16 residues. Trimming at V came to 4 bases and at J to 3 bases, leaving 9 bases not matched to a gene. Germline V gene sequence: CDR1 LNHDA, CDR2 SQIVND (reference sequence). In nucleotides, the CDR3 is TGTGCCAGTAGTACATATGGGGGACAGAACAATCAGCCCCAGCATTTT. It encodes CASSTYGGQNNQPQHF.

The chain joins TRBV6-5 to TRBJ1-2, with 8 bases fitting TRBD1. This CDR3 contains 15 residues. V shed 4 bases, J shed 0 bases, and the junction held 4 bases outside the gene matches. The germline gives CDR1 MNHEY, CDR2 SVGAGI. The CDR3 DNA reads TGTGCCAGCAGTTCACCGGGACAGGCTAACTATGGCTACACCTTC. This encodes CASSSPGQANYGYTF.

This sequence joins TRBV28 and TRBJ1-4; no definite D call. The V gene's germline CDR1 is MDHEN and CDR2 SYDVKM. The CDR3 totals 16 residues. V gave up 4 bases and J gave up 0 bases, with 12 bases separating them. The CDR3 loop reads CASSSNSPSTNEKLFF. Here the CDR3 DNA reads TGTGCCAGCAGTTCTAACAGCCCGTCAACTAATGAAAAACTGTTTTTT.

CDR3 sequence: CASSPAGQGNTGANVLTF. The CDR3 nucleotides are TGTGCCAGCAGTCCCGCCGGACAGGGGAATACTGGGGCCAACGTCCTGACTTTC. This chain links TRBV28 with TRBJ2-6, with TRBD1 identical over 9 bases. The CDR3 is 18 amino acids. The ends lost 5 bases at V and 2 bases at J; junction bases unmatched: 10. Germline lookup yields CDR1 MDHEN and CDR2 SYDVKM. Full variable domain (remainder filled in from reference TRBV28 and TRBJ2-6): DVKVTQSSRYLVKRTGEKVFLECVQDMDHENMFWYRQDPGLGLRLIYFSYDVKMKEKGDIPEGYSVSREKKERFSLILESASTNQTSMYLCASSPAGQGNTGANVLTFGAGSRLTVL.

The chain carries TRBV6-2 or TRBV6-3 and TRBJ2-3; TRBD2 matches 10 bases. The V and J ends lost 2 bases and 2 bases, in that order; junction bases with no gene match: 13. The germline gives CDR1 MNHEY, CDR2 SVGEGT. This CDR3 contains 19 residues. The chain's CDR3 is CASSYGASGSFLPTDTQYF. In DNA, the CDR3 is TGTGCCAGCAGTTACGGGGCTAGCGGGAGTTTCCTACCCACAGATACGCAGTATTTT.

This CDR3 is CASSPLMRDLSYNEQFF. DNA for the CDR3: TGTGCCAGCAGCCCCCTGATGCGGGACCTCTCCTACAATGAGCAGTTCTTC. V and J are TRBV5-6 and TRBJ2-1; a weak D match, TRBD2 (6 bases). V was trimmed by 4 bases and J by 0 bases, leaving 17 bases between them. Germline CDR1 and CDR2: SGHDT and YYEEEE. The CDR3 contains 17 residues.

The rearrangement joins TRBV30 to TRBJ1-3; D unclear. The CDR3 sequence is 16 residues long. V dropped 2 bases and J dropped 0 bases, with 14 bases sitting between them. Germline-derived CDR1 and CDR2 are GTSNPN and SVGIG (reference sequence). This chain's CDR3 is CAWSWVGSGSGNTIYF. The CDR3 nucleotides are TGTGCCTGGAGTTGGGTAGGGAGCGGCTCTGGAAACACCATATATTTT.

The chain employs TRBV27 and TRBJ2-7; 7 bases agree with TRBD2. The CDR3 sequence is 14 residues long. Germline lookup yields CDR1 MNHEY and CDR2 SMNVEV (reference sequence). The J segment lost 2 bases and the V segment lost 2 bases, leaving 3 bases of the junction unmatched. CDR3 bases: TGTGCCAGCAGTTTAGGTGGGAGGGCCTACGAGCAGTACTTC. It codes for CASSLGGRAYEQYF.

V and J are TRBV5-8 and TRBJ1-1; 7 positions agree with TRBD1. V was pared by 4 bases and J by 2 bases, with 8 bases of the junction left unmatched. The CDR3 consists of 15 residues. Germline-derived CDR1 and CDR2 are SGHTS and YDEGEE. For the CDR3, the DNA is TGTGCCAGCAGCCGTCGGGACAGCTTTAACACTGAAGCTTTCTTT. This gives the protein CASSRRDSFNTEAFF.

The chain has TRBV30 and TRBJ2-1, with 9 nucleotides matching TRBD2. Per the germline V gene, CDR1 is GTSNPN and CDR2 is SVGIG (reference sequence). The V segment lost 3 bases and the J segment 8 bases; nucleotides outside the gene matches: 8. CDR3 length: 14 residues. CDR3 region: CAWSRLAGRDEQFF. Written as DNA, the CDR3 is TGTGCCTGGAGCAGGCTAGCGGGACGGGATGAGCAGTTCTTC.

The chain uses TRBV5-1 and TRBJ1-6, with TRBD1 matching over 10 bases. Germline lookup yields CDR1 SGHRS and CDR2 YFSETQ. Unmatched junction bases numbered 11, after V lost 4 bases and J lost 10 bases. CDR3 length: 16 amino acids. The CDR3 DNA follows: TGCGCCAGCAGCCCCAGACCTGACAGGGGGCTCTCACCCCTCCACTTT. This translates into CASSPRPDRGLSPLHF.